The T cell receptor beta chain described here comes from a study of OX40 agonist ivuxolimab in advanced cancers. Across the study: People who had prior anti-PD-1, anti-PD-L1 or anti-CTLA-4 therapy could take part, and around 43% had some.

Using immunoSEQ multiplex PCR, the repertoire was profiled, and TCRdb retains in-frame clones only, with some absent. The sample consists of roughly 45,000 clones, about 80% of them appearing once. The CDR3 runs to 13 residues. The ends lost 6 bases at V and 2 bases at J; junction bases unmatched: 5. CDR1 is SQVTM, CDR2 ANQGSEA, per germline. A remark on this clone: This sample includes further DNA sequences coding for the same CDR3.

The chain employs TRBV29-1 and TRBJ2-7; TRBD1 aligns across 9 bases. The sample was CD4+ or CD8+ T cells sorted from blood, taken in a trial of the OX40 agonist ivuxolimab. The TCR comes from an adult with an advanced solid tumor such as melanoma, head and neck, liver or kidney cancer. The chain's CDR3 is CSVGTGSTYEQYF. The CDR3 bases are TGCAGCGTGGGGACAGGGAGTACCTACGAGCAGTACTTC.